This record concerns one TCR beta chain sequence. V gave up 7 bases and J gave up 5 bases, with 15 bases separating them. Germline-derived CDR1 and CDR2 are MNHNS and SASEGT. The CDR3 consists of 13 residues. This sample is part of a study of T cells after somatic rescue of genetic block. Assay used: immunoSEQ multiplex PCR; TCRdb lists only in-frame clones, some missing. This sample has 15,000 or so clones, with around three quarters found just once. The chain joins TRBV6-1 to TRBJ2-7; D perhaps matches TRBD1 (5 bases). Sequencing input: peripheral blood mononuclear cells (PBMCs). This TCR was sampled from a boy aged 5-17 years. In DNA form, the CDR3 reads TGTGCCAGCACCCTCGAAAGGGGCCACGAGCAGTACTTC. Translating gives CASTLERGHEQYF.